This T cell receptor beta chain comes out of a study of regulatory T cells in long-lasting Graves disease. At the level of the study: Persistent Graves' disease required over 5 years of antithyroid drugs and positive TSH receptor antibodies.

Study-wide findings and caveats: The researchers studied only peripheral blood, not thyroid tissue.

Both iRepertoire HTBI primers and Arm-PCR of CDR3 regions were used to build the TCR beta libraries. TCRdb re-called the multiplex PCR reads through MiXCR, storing one row per CDR3 protein. Altogether fewer than 550,000 distinct CDR3 sequences are present, roughly 21% being singletons, with the ten largest covering about 6.6%. V was trimmed by 3 bases and J by 5 bases, leaving 11 bases between them. The CDR3 length is 13 residues. Germline lookup yields CDR1 MNHEY and CDR2 SMNVEV (reference sequence). This clonotype came up many times. The antigen is undetermined. Stated time point: persistent/refractory GD, antithyroid drugs over 5 years with positive TRAb. RNA from PBMCs was the source of the TCR library. As a group, patients came from one endocrinology department in Xi'an, China. Collection of peripheral blood (nine milliliters) was done using EDTA tubes.

The receptor was derived from a female donor with Graves disease. This chain connects TRBV27 to TRBJ2-7; D is perhaps TRBD1 (5 bases). The source was peripheral blood mononuclear cells (PBMCs), collected when the disease was refractory, from a patient treated with antithyroid drugs. CDR3 bases: TGTGCCAGCAGTTTTGTGGGGCCCAACGAGCAGTACTTC. Amino acids: CASSFVGPNEQYF.